Listed below are T cell receptor beta chains from one sample, sequenced in a study of shared clonotypes between healthy human individuals. Using immunoSEQ multiplex PCR, the repertoire was profiled, and TCRdb retains in-frame clones only, with some absent. The data show over a million clones, about four fifths seen once. Sequencing was done on a sample of memory CD4+ T cells from PBMCs. These receptors were taken from a man between 18 and 29 years old in good health. Some clones in this sample may be carry-over from other donors' samples. Both conserved end residues are part of each CDR3. The D gene is left open where the match is weak. The size of a clone is reported for some rows only, either as once, few or many, or as a class for expanded clones.

clone size	D gene	V gene	J gene	CDR3 protein	CDR3 DNA
NA	NA	TRBV5-1	TRBJ1-2	CASSSNTGGYGYTF	TGCGCCAGCAGCTCGAACACCGGGGGCTATGGCTACACCTTC
NA	TRBD2	TRBV11-2	TRBJ2-1	CASSLATGTSGYNEQFF	TGTGCCAGCAGCTTGGCAACCGGGACTAGCGGGTACAATGAGCAGTTCTTC
once	NA	TRBV9	TRBJ1-2	CASSVAGGFYGYTF	TGTGCCAGCAGCGTAGCGGGAGGATTCTATGGCTACACCTTC
NA	NA	TRBV9	TRBJ1-1	CASSVRGTVGTEAFF	TGTGCCAGCAGCGTAAGAGGGACCGTGGGGACTGAAGCTTTCTTT
NA	TRBD1	TRBV18	TRBJ2-1	CASSSRQGDSYNEQFF	TGTGCCAGCTCATCGAGACAGGGGGACTCCTACAATGAGCAGTTCTTC
NA	NA	TRBV27	TRBJ1-1	CASSLRRTMVGTEAFF	TGTGCCAGCAGTTTAAGGAGGACAATGGTGGGCACTGAAGCTTTCTTT
NA	NA	TRBV11-2	TRBJ2-3	CASSLVGDTDTQYF	TGTGCCAGCAGCTTAGTTGGAGACACAGATACGCAGTATTTT
NA	NA	TRBV7-2	TRBJ1-4	CASSLTWGGSGEKLFF	TGTGCCAGCAGCTTGACTTGGGGGGGCTCAGGCGAAAAACTGTTTTTT
NA	TRBD2	TRBV6-4	TRBJ2-1	CASRNAGLAGAGSYNEQFF	TGTGCCAGCAGAAATGCGGGACTAGCGGGAGCAGGGTCCTACAATGAGCAGTTCTTC
NA	NA	TRBV6-5	TRBJ2-7	CASGTSRSGSAEQYF	TGTGCCAGCGGAACAAGTAGGTCAGGGTCAGCCGAGCAGTACTTC
NA	NA	TRBV6-5	TRBJ2-2	CASMGGVTGELFF	TGTGCCAGCATGGGCGGAGTCACCGGGGAGCTGTTTTTT
NA	NA	TRBV7-8	TRBJ1-2	CASAQGNYGYTF	TGTGCCAGCGCCCAGGGGAACTATGGCTACACCTTC
once	TRBD1	TRBV4-1	TRBJ2-2	CASSQDLRGLGPIDTGELFF	TGCGCCAGCAGCCAAGATTTGAGGGGGCTGGGTCCCATTGACACCGGGGAGCTGTTTTTT
once	TRBD2	TRBV19	TRBJ2-2	CASSIGSGRITGELFF	TGTGCCAGTAGTATAGGTAGCGGGAGAATCACCGGGGAGCTGTTTTTT
once	TRBD1	TRBV28	TRBJ1-1	CASNSGRTGSNEAFF	TGTGCCAGCAATAGTGGAAGGACAGGGTCGAATGAAGCTTTCTTT
NA	TRBD1	TRBV7-2	TRBJ1-1	CASSFGDRPEAFF	TGTGCCAGCAGCTTTGGGGACAGACCTGAAGCTTTCTTT
NA	NA	TRBV19	TRBJ1-1	CASSSTTAMNTEAFF	TGTGCCAGTAGTTCGACGACCGCAATGAACACTGAAGCTTTCTTT
NA	NA	TRBV19	TRBJ2-7	CASSLRQSYEQYF	TGTGCCAGTAGTCTTCGACAGAGCTACGAGCAGTACTTC
once	NA	TRBV7-8	TRBJ2-3	CASSQLPYDSRPTDTQYF	TGTGCCAGCAGCCAACTTCCATACGACAGCCGACCCACAGATACGCAGTATTTT
NA	NA	TRBV7-2	TRBJ2-7	CASSFGPNYEQYF	TGTGCCAGCAGCTTCGGGCCGAACTACGAGCAGTACTTC
NA	NA	TRBV7-8	TRBJ2-2	CASSFLAILGTGELFF	TGTGCCAGCAGCTTTTTGGCGATCCTGGGCACCGGGGAGCTGTTTTTT
once	TRBD1	TRBV27	TRBJ1-3	CASSFSAGTGTGNTIYF	TGTGCCAGCAGTTTTTCGGCGGGGACAGGGACTGGAAACACCATATATTTT
few	NA	TRBV28	TRBJ2-7	CASSLSPWAVGRYEQYF	TGTGCCAGCAGTTTATCCCCCTGGGCGGTCGGAAGGTACGAGCAGTACTTC
NA	NA	TRBV2	TRBJ1-5	CASGRQVDQPQHF	TGTGCCAGCGGTAGACAGGTAGATCAGCCCCAGCATTTT
NA	NA	TRBV28	TRBJ2-1	CASTSRASYNEQFF	TGTGCCAGCACTAGTAGGGCCTCCTACAATGAGCAGTTCTTC
NA	NA	TRBV10-3	TRBJ1-2	CATLNRADLYGYTF	TGTGCCACTCTGAACAGGGCCGACCTCTATGGCTACACCTTC
NA	NA	TRBV7-9	TRBJ2-5	CASSPYGQQETQYF	TGTGCCAGCAGCCCCTACGGACAGCAAGAGACCCAGTACTTC
NA	NA	TRBV30	TRBJ1-1	CAWSVLAAEAFF	TGTGCCTGGAGTGTACTTGCAGCTGAAGCTTTCTTT
few	TRBD1	TRBV18	TRBJ2-2	CASSPLMGSGQGSAGELFF	TGTGCCAGCTCACCACTGATGGGTTCGGGACAGGGATCGGCCGGGGAGCTGTTTTTT
NA	TRBD1	TRBV7-2	TRBJ2-3	CASSLRVFGTADTDTQYF	TGTGCCAGCAGCTTAAGGGTTTTTGGGACAGCTGACACAGATACGCAGTATTTT
NA	NA	TRBV6-1	TRBJ1-2	CASSLDSNYGYTF	TGTGCCAGCAGCCTTGACAGCAACTATGGCTACACCTTC
NA	NA	TRBV4-1	TRBJ1-3	CASSRKIRKGDTIYF	TGCGCCAGCAGCCGGAAGATCAGGAAGGGGGACACCATATATTTT
NA	NA	TRBV6-1	TRBJ1-2	CASSEGWRGYGYTF	TGTGCCAGCAGTGAAGGTTGGCGGGGCTATGGCTACACCTTC
few	NA	TRBV7-3	TRBJ2-5	CASSSTAQETQYF	TGTGCCAGCAGCTCCACTGCACAAGAGACCCAGTACTTC
NA	TRBD2	TRBV5-1	TRBJ2-2	CASSPRTSGLTNTGELFF	TGCGCCAGCAGCCCCCGGACTAGCGGGCTCACGAACACCGGGGAGCTGTTTTTT
NA	TRBD2	TRBV5-1	TRBJ2-3	CASSLVPSGRGSDTQYF	TGCGCCAGCAGCTTGGTTCCTAGCGGGAGGGGATCAGATACGCAGTATTTT
NA	TRBD1	TRBV2	TRBJ2-1	CASKGARDVNEQFF	TGTGCCAGCAAGGGGGCGAGGGACGTGAATGAGCAGTTCTTC
NA	NA	TRBV28	TRBJ2-7	CASSFWGGGSYEQYF	TGTGCCAGCAGTTTTTGGGGCGGTGGTTCCTACGAGCAGTACTTC
few	NA	TRBV2	TRBJ2-3	CASSDRADTQYF	TGTGCCAGCAGTGATAGGGCCGATACGCAGTATTTT
NA	NA	TRBV7-2	TRBJ2-5	CASSLGGQPETQYF	TGTGCCAGCAGCTTAGGGGGTCAGCCAGAGACCCAGTACTTC